This T cell receptor (beta chain) comes out of a study of cytomegalovirus exposure and HLA in healthy donors (dated by TCRdb to between 2016 and 2019). For the study in its entirety: An earlier analysis of approximately 640 of the donors reported 250 to 350 Gb of sequence data and 120 million or so unique TCR beta sequences from 190 million or so T cells. An early release covering roughly 600 HLA-typed donors comprised about 300 gigabases of sequencing data and around 85 million unique TCR sequences. The genetic ancestry cluster associated with self-reported Caucasian donors included about 84% of the 350 to 500 genotyped donors. The aim of the study was to test whether cataloging public T cell receptors could identify signatures of past pathogen exposure. The study used immunosequencing to profile the T cell repertoires of around 600 subjects and linked those repertoires to cytomegalovirus serostatus. A separate validation cohort of 100 to 150 different subjects was used in addition to the roughly 720-subject first cohort. To predict cytomegalovirus infection status, the study combined high-throughput TCR immunosequencing, statistical association of individual TCRs with disease status, and machine learning. To study patterns of TCR occurrence, a later analysis re-analyzed previously published TCR beta repertoires from around 660 donors and added high-resolution HLA genotyping. In the later analysis, no new phenotypic data were used to find candidate immune exposures; instead, reliance was placed on TCR beta sequences and their occurrence across donors. An earlier analysis of 450 to 750 of the donors used high-throughput TCR beta sequencing to judge whether each TCR beta V gene segment behaved as functional or pseudogenic. Alongside the repertoire data, information on donor age, sex, ethnicity and CMV serostatus was compiled. A later genetic analysis took genome-wide SNP genotypes for about three fifths of the roughly 700 donors and used that subset as a discovery cohort. All discovery cohort repertoires had been generated on a single sequencing platform. HLA typing covered class I and class II loci at four-digit resolution. The number of typed donors differed by locus: roughly 620-640 for A, B, C, DRB1 and DQB1; 522 for DQA1; fewer than 610 for DPA1; and about 470 for DPB1. Five DR-DQ haplotypes were treated as single units for association and clustering because of strong linkage in the cohort. Among roughly 400 genotyped donors of the cohort, an average of about 220,000 unique TCR beta nucleotide sequences was sequenced per donor, of which approximately 18% were non-productive.

This clone was counted a few times. The clone's antigen remains unknown. No base qualities exist here, and no much larger clone lies one base off it. The library was obtained by the immunoSEQ multiplex PCR assay. For the multiplex PCR, a mixture combining 60 forward primers for TCR Vbeta segments and 13 reverse primers for TCR Jbeta segments was used. The CDR3 region of rearranged TCR beta genes was amplified from genomic DNA by a multiplex PCR assay. The amplified TCR beta libraries were sequenced on the Illumina HiSeq System as 87-base-pair reads. As for the authors' bioinformatics: Across the 500 to 850 repertoires, a later analysis counted approximately 75 million unique TCR beta chains, some 11 million of which were shared by at least two donors. To remove PCR and sequencing errors, raw reads were error-corrected and collapsed into unique sequences using a nearest-neighbor algorithm that merged closely related sequences. To assign V, D and J gene segments, CDR3 sequences were aligned to IMGT reference sequences. For a sequence to be retained, a match of at least six nucleotides was required to both a V gene segment and a J gene segment. A rearrangement was called productive if the CDR3 had no stop codons and remained in frame with V and J, and every other rearrangement was called non-productive. Following IMGT convention, CDR3 was defined as the stretch from the second conserved V-encoded cysteine to the conserved J-encoded phenylalanine. Sequences without an unambiguous match to a single V gene segment were excluded from the earlier analysis of approximately 600 of the donors. An earlier analysis of 587 of the donors classified V segments as functional when productive rearrangements were above 56.7% and as segregating when the standard deviation between donors was above 5%. To diagnose cytomegalovirus status from the catalog of TCR beta chain sequences, a statistical classification framework was built. A later analysis assigned V and J genes by comparing TCR nucleotide sequences with IMGT/GENE-DB human TR gene sequences. A later analysis assigned CDR3 sequences and most-parsimonious VDJ recombination scenarios with the TCRdist pipeline. In a later analysis, every TCR beta chain was defined by the combination of its CDR3 amino acid sequence and its V-gene family, and reads without a unique V-gene family were dropped. As a way to deal with suspected cross-contamination and a sequencing artifact, a later analysis dropped hundreds of nucleotide sequences that were highly shared and had low generation probability. In a later analysis, a clonal expansion index was calculated for each public chain from normalized within-repertoire ranks of inferred template counts. In a later analysis, generation probabilities were computed with a VDJ recombination model fitted to out-of-frame rearrangements, and the resulting probabilities were checked against IGoR. Hypergeometric tests were used in a later analysis to score TCR-TCR, TCR-HLA and TCR-CMV co-occurrence, with a repertoire-size bias correction applied to the TCR pairs. False discovery rates were estimated in a later analysis by permuting HLA or CMV assignments 20 times. In a later analysis, co-occurring TCRs were grouped using DBSCAN, and TCRdist sequence similarity was added for clustering within HLA-allele-positive subsets. For co-occurrence clustering, repertoires with fewer than 30,000 or more than 120,000 public chains were excluded, along with roughly five repertoires with anomalous nucleotide sharing. Imported from immuneACCESS, the table was reduced by TCRdb to in-frame sequences with V and J called. These copies leave out some clones; in studies compared against another copy, an unresolved V gene accounts for under half, and the cause of the remainder is not known. Clone size and V and J calls were adopted from that table, with D and trimming inferred from the DNA. The sample table contains 140,000 or so clones; only one count was recorded for 65% to 90% of them. The top ten clonotypes cover 1.2% of the sample.

Study-level results and caveats: The authors suggested that the approach could potentially be extended to other disease states and immunological phenotypes. CMV serostatus was the only immune exposure information available for the cohort. Most CMV-associated TCR beta chains appeared to be HLA-restricted in a later analysis, and the HLA associations seemed to be driven largely by CMV exposure. While some public TCRs were present in many individuals, most TCR sequences turned up only very rarely across donors. Because counts were too low, more than 15 rarely observed V segments, including chromosome 9 orphons, were left out of the earlier analysis of 500 to 750 of the donors. In a later analysis, HLA-associated TCR beta chains were found to be more clonally expanded and to have lower generation probabilities than equally common non-associated chains. In the study, roughly 160 TCR beta chains were listed as associated with cytomegalovirus. This cohort had only TCR beta chains sequenced, and the lack of alpha or paired-chain data limited which features could be detected. According to a later analysis, parvovirus B19, influenza, CMV and Epstein-Barr virus appeared linked to several top co-occurrence clusters. An association between a missense DCLRE1C variant and V-gene and J-gene trimming of TCR beta chains was found in a later genetic analysis and replicated in an independent cohort. According to a later genetic analysis, donors in an Asian-associated ancestry cluster had fewer N-insertions in productive TCRs than the approximately 700-donor mean. The 87-base-pair reads could not distinguish some IMGT-functional V segments, including TRBV6-2 and TRBV6-3, so those segments were excluded. Broadly in line with IMGT annotations, most TCR beta V segments showed up in productive rearrangements about 90% or about 30% of the time in an earlier analysis of approximately 600 of the donors. Specific HLA alleles were associated with 16,951 TCR beta sequences at a false discovery rate of 0.05 in a later analysis. When HLA alleles, especially DR and DQ, strongly co-occurred, TCR associations were difficult to assign to individual alleles. Presence/absence analyses assumed roughly uniform sequencing depth across donors, an assumption that may not hold. Because HLA typing was unavailable for some donors at each locus, only the typed subset was used in association tests. Linkage disequilibrium might explain the correlated functional status among segregating V segments, but an unknown experimental factor could not be ruled out. A few of the identified cytomegalovirus-associated TCR beta chains were confirmed in vitro to be specific for cytomegalovirus antigens. The classifier was reported to diagnose cytomegalovirus status with high specificity and sensitivity in both the original and validation cohorts. A later analysis found that TCR association rates varied across HLA loci, with DRB1 alleles showing the most associated TCRs and HLA-C alleles the fewest. A further reported finding was that TCR beta sequences accurately predicted the HLA-A and HLA-B alleles for most subjects in the first cohort. A group of highly shared sequence variants was considered likely to be a technical artifact of the sequencing pipeline.

The cohort was made up of approximately 670 healthy bone marrow donors. At the time of sampling, all cohort members were nominally healthy, though unrecorded immune exposures were likely present. The donor was CMV seronegative and was included in the group of approximately 350 seronegative cohort members. A peripheral blood sample was provided by each donor, and peripheral blood mononuclear cells were used for TCR beta sequencing. Genomic DNA extraction from the blood cell samples was performed with the Qiagen DNeasy Blood Extraction Kit. Taken from cysteine to phenylalanine, the CDR3 has 18 residues. Of all the DNA, just the CDR3 is kept, 54 bases in frame from base 1. For this chain, trimming is 1 base at the V end and 7 bases at the J end, and the number of junction bases without a gene match is 13. The germline V gene yields SGHVS for CDR1 and FQNEAQ for CDR2.

The rearrangement joined TRBV7-8 to TRBJ1-4; 9 bases in the middle match TRBD1. The source material was PBMCs. The receptor's source is a female donor in good health and CMV-seronegative. The nucleotide sequence reads TGTGCCAGCAGCTTAGGAAGACTTCCGGGACAGGGTCGTGAAAAACTGTTTTTT. Its coded protein is CASSLGRLPGQGREKLFF. The variable domain in full, with residues beyond the CDR3 obtained from the reference TRBV7-8 and TRBJ1-4 genes, is GAGVSQSPRYKVAKRGQDVALRCDPISGHVSLFWYQQALGQGPEFLTYFQNEAQLDKSGLPSDRFFAERPEGSVSTLKIQRTQQEDSAVYLCASSLGRLPGQGREKLFFGSGTQLSVL.